A selection of T cell receptor beta chains follows, all from one sample in a study of cytomegalovirus exposure and HLA in healthy donors. The assay was immunoSEQ multiplex PCR, and TCRdb's table has in-frame clones only and misses some. The sample contains about 190,000 clones, about 77% of which appear only once. What was sequenced was PBMCs. The receptors shown here come from a man aged 30 to 45 in good health and CMV-seropositive. Each CDR3 is given with its conserved first and last residue. A D gene is named only where the DNA matches it firmly. The listing skips clone size in some rows; elsewhere it reads once, few, many or a size class.

V gene	D gene	clone size	J gene	CDR3 DNA	CDR3 protein
TRBV28	TRBD2	-	TRBJ2-7	TGTGCCAGCGGCCTCGGCGCGGGAGCCTACGAGCAGTACTTC	CASGLGAGAYEQYF
TRBV19	-	-	TRBJ2-2	TGTGCCAGTAGTAAGGAGGGGGCGACCGGGGAGCTGTTTTTT	CASSKEGATGELFF
TRBV7-9	TRBD1	few	TRBJ2-7	TGTTCCAGCACCTTTCTAGGACAGGGCTTCGACGAGCAGTACTTC	CSSTFLGQGFDEQYF
TRBV6-5	-	-	TRBJ1-4	TGTGCCAGCAGTTACTCGATTAGTGAAAAACTGTTTTTT	CASSYSISEKLFF
TRBV5-4	-	-	TRBJ2-5	TGTGCCAGCAGCTTGCCCTTAGATCAAGAGACCCAGTACTTC	CASSLPLDQETQYF
TRBV19	-	-	TRBJ1-2	TGTGCCAGTAAACCGACAAGGGGCGCCTATGGCTACACCTTC	CASKPTRGAYGYTF
TRBV27	-	-	TRBJ1-4	TGTGCCAGCAGTTCTCCTAGGGGGAACCGCAATGAAAAACTGTTTTTT	CASSSPRGNRNEKLFF
TRBV12-5	-	-	TRBJ1-4	TGTGCTAGTGCCCGGGTTTCTAATGAAAAACTGTTTTTT	CASARVSNEKLFF
TRBV28	-	-	TRBJ2-4	TGTGCCAGCAGTTCCCCTAGCACCCTAGCCAAAAACATTCAGTACTTC	CASSSPSTLAKNIQYF
TRBV28	TRBD1	-	TRBJ2-7	TGTGCCAGCAGTTCTCAAGAGGGACAGGGAAGCGAGCAGTACTTC	CASSSQEGQGSEQYF
TRBV7-3	-	-	TRBJ2-3	TGTGCCAGCAGCTTTACAAAAGCAGATACGCAGTATTTT	CASSFTKADTQYF
TRBV6-1	-	-	TRBJ2-1	TGTGCCAGCAGGACCCAGGATGAGCAGTTCTTC	CASRTQDEQFF
TRBV5-6	TRBD1	-	TRBJ1-3	TGTGCCAGCAGCGAGACAGGGCGCGGAAACACCATATATTTT	CASSETGRGNTIYF
TRBV6-5	TRBD2	-	TRBJ2-5	TGTGCCAGCAGTTACTCGGGGGGGATCCAAGAGACCCAGTACTTC	CASSYSGGIQETQYF
TRBV25-1	-	-	TRBJ2-7	TGTGCCAGCACCCCTCCTCGAGGAAGAGAAGGAAACTACGAGCAGTACTTC	CASTPPRGREGNYEQYF
TRBV6-1	TRBD1	-	TRBJ2-5	TGTGCCAGCAGCAGGACAGGGGACGGAGGGGAGACCCAGTACTTC	CASSRTGDGGETQYF
TRBV30	-	-	TRBJ2-2	TGTGCCTGGAGTGGGCATACGACCGGGGAGCTGTTTTTT	CAWSGHTTGELFF
TRBV29-1	TRBD1	-	TRBJ2-3	TGCAGCGGGGAACAGGGGGATACGCAGTATTTT	CSGEQGDTQYF
TRBV7-3	-	-	TRBJ2-1	TGTGCCAGCAGCTTAACAGGGGGTTCCTACAATGAGCAGTTCTTC	CASSLTGGSYNEQFF
TRBV5-6	TRBD1	-	TRBJ1-6	TGTGCCAGCAGCTTTTGGGACAGGGTCAATTCACCCCTCCACTTT	CASSFWDRVNSPLHF
TRBV18	TRBD1	-	TRBJ1-2	TGTGCCAGCTCAGCGGAACAGGGGGCTAACTATGGCTACACCTTC	CASSAEQGANYGYTF
TRBV4-3	-	-	TRBJ1-4	TGCGCCAGCAGCCAAGAATGGGCGGGACGGACGAGCGAAAAACTGTTTTTT	CASSQEWAGRTSEKLFF
TRBV4-3	-	once	TRBJ2-5	TGCGCCAGCAGCTATTATGACTCCGCGGGGGAGACCCAGTACTTC	CASSYYDSAGETQYF
TRBV19	-	-	TRBJ2-1	TGTGCCAGTAGTACCCCCCAGGGGTACAATGAGCAGTTCTTC	CASSTPQGYNEQFF
TRBV27	-	-	TRBJ2-2	TGTGCCAGCAGTTCATACAGGGAGATACTGACCGGGGAGCTGTTTTTT	CASSSYREILTGELFF
TRBV18	-	-	TRBJ1-1	TGTGCCAGCTCACCACGACTCGGGAACACTGCAGGTGAAGCTTTCTTT	CASSPRLGNTAGEAFF
TRBV9	-	-	TRBJ1-3	TGTGCCAGCAGCGTAGGAGCGGGGGCGGCTGGAAACACCATATATTTT	CASSVGAGAAGNTIYF
TRBV18	-	-	TRBJ1-1	TGTGCCAGCTCACAACTTCCCCGGGAGAACACTGAAGCTTTCTTT	CASSQLPRENTEAFF
TRBV6-1	-	-	TRBJ2-1	TGTGCCAGCAGTGAAGGAGGTGATGAGCAGTTCTTC	CASSEGGDEQFF
TRBV19	-	few	TRBJ2-5	TGTGCCAGTAGTAATATACGGGAGTACCAAGAGACCCAGTACTTC	CASSNIREYQETQYF
TRBV5-4	-	-	TRBJ2-3	TGTGCCAGCAGCCGAGGATCCACAGATACGCAGTATTTT	CASSRGSTDTQYF
TRBV21-1	-	-	TRBJ1-3	TGTGCCAGCAGCAAAGAGAGTCTCGGAGGCACCATATATTTT	CASSKESLGGTIYF
TRBV5-6	-	-	TRBJ1-1	TGTGCCAGCAGCAGGCGGCAGGGGAGGAACACTGAAGCTTTCTTT	CASSRRQGRNTEAFF
TRBV5-6	TRBD1	-	TRBJ2-7	TGTGCCAGCAGCTCCATGACAGGGCTCTCCTACGAGCAGTACTTC	CASSSMTGLSYEQYF
TRBV6-5	TRBD2	few	TRBJ2-1	TGTGCCAGCAGTCAGGGACTACGAAATGAGCAGTTCTTC	CASSQGLRNEQFF
TRBV4-3	-	-	TRBJ2-5	TGCGCCAGCAGCCGGACTGGGGTTCCGGGGGAGACCCAGTACTTC	CASSRTGVPGETQYF
TRBV28	-	-	TRBJ1-2	TGTGCCAGCAGTCCCGGAGGGGACTATGGCTACACCTTC	CASSPGGDYGYTF
TRBV7-8	-	-	TRBJ1-2	TGTGCCAGCAGCGCCCAACCGACAGCCCTCTATGGTCGCTACACCTTC	CASSAQPTALYGRYTF
TRBV5-4	-	once	TRBJ2-7	TGTGCCAGCAGCCCCGACTCCCGCTACGAGCAGTACTTC	CASSPDSRYEQYF
TRBV28	TRBD2	-	TRBJ2-1	TGTGCCAGCAGTAATCGCGGGGGTTCCTACAATGAGCAGTTCTTC	CASSNRGGSYNEQFF
TRBV4-1	-	-	TRBJ2-7	TGCGCCAGCAGCCAAGCACAGGGTTCCTACGAGCAGTACTTC	CASSQAQGSYEQYF
TRBV7-9	TRBD1	once	TRBJ1-2	TGTGCCAGCAGCTTCGCGGACAGGGGGCGAGGCTACACCTTC	CASSFADRGRGYTF
TRBV15	-	-	TRBJ1-5	TGTGCCACCAGCAGAGCGCAGGGACTAAAGCAGCCCCAGCATTTT	CATSRAQGLKQPQHF
TRBV7-2	-	-	TRBJ2-3	TGTGCCAGCAGGGAGGCGGGACCCCACGCAGATACGCAGTATTTT	CASREAGPHADTQYF
TRBV7-9	-	-	TRBJ2-1	TGTTCCAGCAGCCACCACGGGAGAAGCTACAATGAGCAGTTCTTC	CSSSHHGRSYNEQFF
TRBV7-2	-	-	TRBJ2-5	TGTGCCAGCAGCTTAGCGCAGGATCAAGAGACCCAGTACTTC	CASSLAQDQETQYF
TRBV2	TRBD2	few	TRBJ2-5	TGTGCCAGCAGTCCACTAGCGGCCCAAGAGACCCAGTACTTC	CASSPLAAQETQYF
TRBV18	TRBD2	-	TRBJ2-3	TGTGTCAGCTCACCAATAGCGGGGGGAGTCACAGATACGCAGTATTTT	CVSSPIAGGVTDTQYF